A selection of T cell receptor beta chains follows, all from one sample in a study of CD8 T cells in Susac syndrome. TCRdb ran MiXCR on the immunoSEQ multiplex PCR reads and lists one entry per CDR3 protein. The sample shows approximately 130,000 distinct CDR3 sequences, about 90% of them seen only once. Sample: CD8+ T cells from PBMCs. These TCRs come from a human donor with multiple sclerosis. CDR3s include the opening cysteine and the closing phenylalanine or tryptophan. A D gene is named only where the DNA matches it firmly. Clone size is shown for a subset of rows, as once, few, many or a class of expanded clone.

TRBV27	NA	TRBJ1-6	NA	TGTGCCAGCAAACAGGGATATAATTCACCCCTCCACTTT	CASKQGYNSPLHF
TRBV6-6	NA	TRBJ2-1	many	TGTGCCAGCAGTTCCGGTAATGAGCAGTTCTTC	CASSSGNEQFF
TRBV9	NA	TRBJ2-1	NA	TGTGCCAGCAGCGTAGCAAGGAGTGCCTCCTACAATGAGCAGTTCTTC	CASSVARSASYNEQFF
TRBV12-3/TRBV12-4	NA	TRBJ1-5	NA	TGTGCCAGCAGTGCGGGGGGGAGGCAGCCCCAGCATTTT	CASSAGGRQPQHF
TRBV24-1	NA	TRBJ2-1	NA	TGTGCCACCAGTGATCAGGCTAGTTCGAATGAGCAGTTCTTC	CATSDQASSNEQFF
TRBV29-1	NA	TRBJ1-4	once	TGCAGCGTTGAGTCGCCGGGTGGTGAAAAACTGTTTTTT	CSVESPGGEKLFF
TRBV12-3/TRBV12-4	NA	TRBJ1-1	NA	TGTGCCAGCAGATCCCCGAACACTGAAGCTTTCTTT	CASRSPNTEAFF
TRBV25-1	NA	TRBJ1-1	once	TGTGCCAGCAGTGAGGATGGGGGGAGGAACACTGAAGCTTTCTTT	CASSEDGGRNTEAFF
TRBV12-3/TRBV12-4	TRBD2	TRBJ2-7	few	TGTGCCAGCAGTTTATGGGAGGGGCGCGAGCAGTACTTC	CASSLWEGREQYF
TRBV6-1	NA	TRBJ2-7	NA	TGTGCCACCTCGGGGCATTCCTACGAGCAGTACTTC	CATSGHSYEQYF
TRBV5-1	NA	TRBJ1-1	NA	TGCGCCAGCAGCTTTGCGTCAGGGGAGAGGAGCACTGAAGCTTTCTTT	CASSFASGERSTEAFF
TRBV6-2/TRBV6-3	TRBD2	TRBJ2-2	NA	TGTGCCAGCAGTAGCGGGAGGGCCACCGGGGAGCTGTTTTTT	CASSSGRATGELFF
TRBV12-5	NA	TRBJ2-5	NA	TGTGCTAGTGGTTTGCAGGACCAAGAGACCCAGTACTTC	CASGLQDQETQYF
TRBV5-6	TRBD2	TRBJ2-1	once	TGTGCCAGCAGCTTCGCAGCGGGAGGTAGGAATGAGCAGTTCTTC	CASSFAAGGRNEQFF
TRBV19	NA	TRBJ1-1	NA	TGTGCCAGTAGTGTTGCCAGTACCAACACTGAAGCTTTCTTT	CASSVASTNTEAFF
TRBV7-2	NA	TRBJ1-1	NA	TGTGCCAGCAGCCCCCTAAGGAGTTCTTTTGACACTGAAGCTTTCTTT	CASSPLRSSFDTEAFF
TRBV29-1	NA	TRBJ1-2	NA	TGCAGCGTTGAATTATCGGATTTGGCTGGCTACACCTTC	CSVELSDLAGYTF
TRBV7-9	NA	TRBJ2-3	NA	TGTGCCAGCAGCTTATCCTTGATAGCGAGCACAGATACGCAGTATTTT	CASSLSLIASTDTQYF
TRBV7-9	NA	TRBJ1-5	NA	TGTGCCAGCAGCTCTTCCCGGACAGATTATAGCAATCAGCCCCAGCATTTT	CASSSSRTDYSNQPQHF
TRBV19	NA	TRBJ1-5	NA	TGTGCCAGTAGTATGTCATGGGGGCGCGGACAGCCCCAGCATTTT	CASSMSWGRGQPQHF
TRBV7-8	TRBD2	TRBJ2-1	few	TGTGCCAGCAGCTCTAGCGGGAGAGGTAATGAGCAGTTCTTC	CASSSSGRGNEQFF
TRBV25-1	TRBD1	TRBJ1-1	NA	TGTGCCACCGGGACAGATGACACTGAAGCTTTCTTT	CATGTDDTEAFF
TRBV13	NA	TRBJ2-3	NA	TGTGCCAGCGGAGAGGGAACCAGTCCCCAAGATACGCAGTATTTT	CASGEGTSPQDTQYF
TRBV3-1	NA	TRBJ1-3	NA	TGTGCCAGCAGCCCCCTGGGCGGCTCTGGAAACACCATATATTTT	CASSPLGGSGNTIYF
TRBV12-3/TRBV12-4	NA	TRBJ1-5	NA	TGTGCCAGCAGTTCGGGGGGCAGCCTTCAATATAGCAATCAGCCCCAGCATTTT	CASSSGGSLQYSNQPQHF
TRBV7-9	NA	TRBJ2-3	NA	TGTGCCAGCCAATTCGTTCCCTCCACAGATACGCAGTATTTT	CASQFVPSTDTQYF
TRBV13	NA	TRBJ2-1	NA	TGTGCCAGCACTATGGGACGTGCCTACAATGAGCAGTTCTTC	CASTMGRAYNEQFF
TRBV29-1	NA	TRBJ2-7	NA	TGCAGCGCTGTGACTGGCCGCGACGAGCAGTACTTC	CSAVTGRDEQYF
TRBV29-1	NA	TRBJ2-1	NA	TGCAGCGCTGAACCGGTCCTAGAATATGGTGAGCAGTTCTTC	CSAEPVLEYGEQFF
TRBV9	NA	TRBJ1-1	NA	TGTGCCAGCAGCGTAGAGCCGGAGTTTACTGAAGCTTTCTTT	CASSVEPEFTEAFF
TRBV30	NA	TRBJ2-5	few	TGTGCCTGGAGTGTATCCCTCCGGGAGACCCAGTACTTC	CAWSVSLRETQYF
TRBV19	NA	TRBJ1-1	NA	TGTGCCAGTAGTATTGCCAGGGTAGGGGCCAACACTGAAGCTTTCTTT	CASSIARVGANTEAFF
TRBV27	NA	TRBJ2-7	NA	TGTGCCAGCAGTTCCCAGATGGGGGACCTCTACGAGCAGTACTTC	CASSSQMGDLYEQYF
TRBV6-2/TRBV6-3	NA	TRBJ1-2	few	TGTGCCAGCAGTTCGGAGTCCGGAGGGGTAAAGGGTGGCTACACCTTC	CASSSESGGVKGGYTF
TRBV6-5	NA	TRBJ1-1	once	TGTGCCAGCAGTTACTCAAAGGGAGCCACTGAAGCTTTCTTT	CASSYSKGATEAFF
TRBV5-1	TRBD1	TRBJ2-7	NA	TGCGCCAGCGTGGAGACAGGGTCCCACGAGCAGTACTTC	CASVETGSHEQYF
TRBV27	NA	TRBJ1-2	NA	TGTGCCAGCAGTTTCAGGTCTGGAAACCTTATGGGCTACACCTTC	CASSFRSGNLMGYTF
TRBV5-6	TRBD2	TRBJ2-7	NA	TGTGCCAGCAGCTTGGGACTAGCGGAAAGCTCCTACGAGCAGTACTTC	CASSLGLAESSYEQYF
TRBV6-1	TRBD2	TRBJ2-2	NA	TGTGCCAGCAGAATAGCGGGATTAGGGGGGGACACCGGGGAGCTGTTTTTT	CASRIAGLGGDTGELFF
TRBV27	NA	TRBJ1-5	NA	TGTGCCAGCAGTTTGGGGGTAGGTCAGCCCCAGCATTTT	CASSLGVGQPQHF
TRBV11-2	NA	TRBJ2-1	NA	TGTGCCAGCAGCTTAATTGATTTGGGCGATGAGCAGTTCTTC	CASSLIDLGDEQFF
TRBV4-1	NA	TRBJ2-3	once	TGCGCCAGCGGCAGGTTTGCGGACACAGATACGCAGTATTTT	CASGRFADTDTQYF
TRBV7-6	NA	TRBJ2-2	few	TGTGCCAGCAGCTCCGAGAACACCGGGGAGCTGTTTTTT	CASSSENTGELFF
TRBV29-1	NA	TRBJ2-7	NA	TGCAGCGTTGGGGCCAGAGGGTCTTCCTACGAGCAGTACTTC	CSVGARGSSYEQYF
TRBV4-1	NA	TRBJ2-1	NA	TGCGCCAGCAGCCTTCAAAGTGGCCAGGGACGGCTCAATGAGCAGTTCTTC	CASSLQSGQGRLNEQFF
TRBV15	TRBD2	TRBJ2-2	NA	TGTGCCACCAGCAGCCTTGATAGCGGGAGTGACACCGGGGAGCTGTTTTTT	CATSSLDSGSDTGELFF
TRBV25-1	NA	TRBJ2-1	NA	TGTGCCAGCAGTAAAGGGGGGAGATACAATGAGCAGTTCTTC	CASSKGGRYNEQFF
TRBV10-3	TRBD2	TRBJ2-7	NA	TGTGCCACCGGGACTAGCGGGAGCTCCTACGAGCAGTACTTC	CATGTSGSSYEQYF
TRBV29-1	NA	TRBJ1-1	NA	TGCAGCGTATCTATAGGGGGGAACACTGAAGCTTTCTTT	CSVSIGGNTEAFF
TRBV25-1	NA	TRBJ2-7	NA	TGTGCCAGCAGTTCACTAGCCTCGGGTGAGCAGTACTTC	CASSSLASGEQYF
TRBV27	NA	TRBJ1-1	once	TGTGCCAGCAGTTTATACGCAGGTCCGAACACTGAAGCTTTCTTT	CASSLYAGPNTEAFF
TRBV9	TRBD2	TRBJ2-2	NA	TGTGCCAGCAGCGCTAGCGGGAGGATCGGGGAGCTGTTTTTT	CASSASGRIGELFF
TRBV5-6	TRBD2	TRBJ2-2	NA	TGTGCCAGCAGCTTGTGGACTAGCGGGATCACCGGGGAGCTGTTTTTT	CASSLWTSGITGELFF
TRBV30	NA	TRBJ2-5	NA	TGTGCCTGGAGTGTTGGAGAGACCCAGTACTTC	CAWSVGETQYF
TRBV27	NA	TRBJ2-1	NA	TGTGCCAGCAGCCCGACAGCTTACAATGAGCAGTTCTTC	CASSPTAYNEQFF